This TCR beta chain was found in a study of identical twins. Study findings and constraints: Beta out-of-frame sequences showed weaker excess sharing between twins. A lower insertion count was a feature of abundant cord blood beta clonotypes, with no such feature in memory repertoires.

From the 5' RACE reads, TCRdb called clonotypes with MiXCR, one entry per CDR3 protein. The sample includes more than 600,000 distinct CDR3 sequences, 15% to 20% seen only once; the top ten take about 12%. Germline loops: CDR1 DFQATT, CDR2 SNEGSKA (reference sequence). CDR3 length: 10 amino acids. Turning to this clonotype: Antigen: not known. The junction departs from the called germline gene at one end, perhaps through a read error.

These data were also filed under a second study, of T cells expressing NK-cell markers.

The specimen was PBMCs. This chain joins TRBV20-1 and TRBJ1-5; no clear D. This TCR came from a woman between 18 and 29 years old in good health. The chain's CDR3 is CSARGQPQHF. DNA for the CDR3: TGCAGTGCAAGAGGCCAGCCCCAGCATTTT.